This T cell receptor beta chain was profiled in a study of regulatory T cells in long-lasting Graves disease. This clonotype was found many times. What it binds is unknown. This sample's time point: persistent/refractory GD, antithyroid drugs over 5 years with positive TRAb. After RNA was extracted from PBMCs, the TCR library was made from it. The collection involved drawing around 10 milliliters of peripheral blood into EDTA tubes. Sequencing libraries for TCR beta were prepared with iRepertoire HTBI primers and Arm-PCR of CDR3 regions. MiXCR, applied by TCRdb to the multiplex PCR reads, yields one record per CDR3 protein. In the table there are 250,000 to 300,000 distinct CDR3 sequences, around 20% of which are singletons. The CDR3 is made up of 12 amino acids. Germline CDR1 reads MNHNS; CDR2 reads SASEGT. Trimming removed 7 bases from V and 3 bases from J, with 10 bases in between. General study findings and limits: Between persistent patients, about 2,800 public clonotypes were shared, exceeding the 966 shared between new patients.

The receptor's source is a female donor with Graves disease. The J gene is TRBJ2-7, the V gene TRBV6-1; possible D gene TRBD1, 6 bases. Specimen: peripheral blood mononuclear cells (PBMCs), collected when the disease was refractory, from a patient treated with antithyroid drugs. CDR3 protein: CASTPTGYEQYF. CDR3 nucleotides: TGTGCCAGCACCCCGACAGGCTACGAGCAGTACTTC.